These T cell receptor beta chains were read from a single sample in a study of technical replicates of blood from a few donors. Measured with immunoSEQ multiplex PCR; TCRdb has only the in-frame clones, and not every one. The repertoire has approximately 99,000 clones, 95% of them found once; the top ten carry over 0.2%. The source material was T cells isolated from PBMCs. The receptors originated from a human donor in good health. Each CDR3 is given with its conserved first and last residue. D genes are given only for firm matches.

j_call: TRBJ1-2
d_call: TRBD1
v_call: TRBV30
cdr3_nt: TGTGCCTGGGCCGCCGGACAGGGTATCGGCTATGGCTACACCTTC
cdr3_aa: CAWAAGQGIGYGYTF

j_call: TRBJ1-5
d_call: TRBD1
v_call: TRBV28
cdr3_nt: TGTGCCAGCAGTTTATGGGGACAGGGCGGAAATCAGCCCCAGCATTTT
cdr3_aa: CASSLWGQGGNQPQHF

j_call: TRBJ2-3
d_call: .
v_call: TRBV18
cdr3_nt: TGTGCCAGCTCACCACTGTGGAGTGGGACTAGCACAGATACGCAGTATTTT
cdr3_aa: CASSPLWSGTSTDTQYF

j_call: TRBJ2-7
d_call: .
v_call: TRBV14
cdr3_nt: TGTGCCAGCAGCCAAGATATCCAGGACGAGCAGTACTTC
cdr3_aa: CASSQDIQDEQYF

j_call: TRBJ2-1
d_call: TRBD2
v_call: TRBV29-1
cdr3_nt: TGCAACGTTGAACTAGCGGGAAACAATGAGCAGTTCTTC
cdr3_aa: CNVELAGNNEQFF

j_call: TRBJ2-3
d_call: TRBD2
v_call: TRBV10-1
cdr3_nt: TGCGCCAGCAGTGAAAGCGGGGCTACGCAGTATTTT
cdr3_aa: CASSESGATQYF

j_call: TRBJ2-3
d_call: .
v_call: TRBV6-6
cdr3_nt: TGTGCCAGCAGTTATACCAGTGCAGATACGCAGTATTTT
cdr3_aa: CASSYTSADTQYF

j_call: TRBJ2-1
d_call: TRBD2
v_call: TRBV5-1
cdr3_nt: TGCGCCAGCAGCTTGGGGACCTTGGCGGGAGGGAAGTACAATGAGCAGTTCTTC
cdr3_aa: CASSLGTLAGGKYNEQFF

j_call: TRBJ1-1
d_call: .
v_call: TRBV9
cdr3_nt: TGTGCCAGCAGCGAACAGGGAACTGAAGCTTTCTTT
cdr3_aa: CASSEQGTEAFF

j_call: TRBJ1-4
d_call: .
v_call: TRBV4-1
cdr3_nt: TGCGCCAGCAGCCTCGGTATGACTAATGAAAAACTGTTTTTT
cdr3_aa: CASSLGMTNEKLFF

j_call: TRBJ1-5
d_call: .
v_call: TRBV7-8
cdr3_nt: TGTGCCAGCAGTCGCTCCTTGGAGGGGTTCGGCAATCAGCCCCAGCATTTT
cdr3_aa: CASSRSLEGFGNQPQHF

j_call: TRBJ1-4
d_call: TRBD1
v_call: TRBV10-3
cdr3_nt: TGTGCCATCAGTGAGTCCAGTGGACAGGGAGGGCAAAAACTGTTTTTT
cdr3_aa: CAISESSGQGGQKLFF

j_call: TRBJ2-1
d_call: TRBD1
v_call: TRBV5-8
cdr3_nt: TGTGCCAGCAGCTCGTGGCGGACAGGCGGCCACAATGAGCAGTTCTTC
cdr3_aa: CASSSWRTGGHNEQFF

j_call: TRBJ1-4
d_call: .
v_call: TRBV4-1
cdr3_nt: TGCGCCAGCAGCCAAAAGCGGCCTACTAATGAAAAACTGTTTTTT
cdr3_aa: CASSQKRPTNEKLFF

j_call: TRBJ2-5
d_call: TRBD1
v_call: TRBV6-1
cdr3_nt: TGTGCCAGCAGTGCGACAGGGATGCAAGAGACCCAGTACTTC
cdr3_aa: CASSATGMQETQYF

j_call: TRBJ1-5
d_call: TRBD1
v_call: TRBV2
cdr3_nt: TGTGCCAGCTTGGGACAGCCCAATCAGCCCCAGCATTTT
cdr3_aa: CASLGQPNQPQHF

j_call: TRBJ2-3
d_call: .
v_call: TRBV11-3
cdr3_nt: TGTGCCAGCAGCTCCGAGCGGGTGCCAACAGATACGCAGTATTTT
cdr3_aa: CASSSERVPTDTQYF

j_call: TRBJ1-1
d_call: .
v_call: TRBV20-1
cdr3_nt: TGCAGCCGAAAGGCGGGAACTGAAGCTTTCTTT
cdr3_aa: CSRKAGTEAFF

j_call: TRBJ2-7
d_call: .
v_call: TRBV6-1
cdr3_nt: TGTGCCAGCGAGTGGGGCATCTACGAGCAGTACTTC
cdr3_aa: CASEWGIYEQYF

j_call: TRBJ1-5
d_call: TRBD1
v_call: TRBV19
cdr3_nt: TGTGCCAGTGGGACAGACGATCAGCCCCAGCATTTT
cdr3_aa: CASGTDDQPQHF

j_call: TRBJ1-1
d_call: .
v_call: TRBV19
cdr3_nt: TGTGCCAGTAGTATGGGAGGGTACACTGAAGCTTTCTTT
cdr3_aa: CASSMGGYTEAFF

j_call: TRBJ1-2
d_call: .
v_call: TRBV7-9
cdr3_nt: TGTGCCAGCAGCTTTTCACAGGGACCCCACTATGGCTACACCTTC
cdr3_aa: CASSFSQGPHYGYTF